This T cell receptor beta chain was sequenced for a study of identical twins. Study-level results: The more abundant beta clonotypes in cord blood had fewer insertions, and memory repertoires did not show this. Without tracking the same donors, conclusions rested on cross-sectional statistical analysis.

A universal primer site was incorporated via template switching, and the cDNA contained unique molecular identifiers. TCRdb called the 5' RACE reads again in MiXCR, with one record for every CDR3 protein. Of around 510,000 distinct CDR3 sequences detected, approximately 15% appear once; the ten largest clones hold approximately 1%. As regards this clonotype: Its antigen remains unidentified.

Germline V lookup: CDR1 SEHNR, CDR2 FQNEAQ (reference sequence). The CDR3 loop spans 10 amino acids. These same data were also listed under a study on yellow fever vaccine responses in identical twins.

The chain has TRBV7-9 and TRBJ2-1; weak D call: TRBD1 (6 bases). The sample comprised CD4+ T cells sorted from blood. This receptor was taken from a woman aged 18-30 years in good health. The CDR3 is CAGGRNEQFF. In nucleotides, the CDR3 is TGTGCAGGGGGTCGCAATGAGCAGTTCTTC.